This T cell receptor beta chain comes out of a study of vaccination effects on CD4 cells after COVID-19. Measured with immunoSEQ multiplex PCR; TCRdb has only the in-frame clones, and not every one. The sample has roughly 61,000 clones, 75% to 85% seen once; the top ten hold roughly 2.7%. A note on this clone: Antigen unknown.

Under the ViraFEST assay, PBMC were stimulated with viral peptide pools so that antigen-specific CD4+ T cells expanded. Sequencing was performed afterwards. Culture lasted around eleven days before CD4+ T cell isolation. Negative nucleocapsid antibody tests before and after vaccination confirmed no previous SARS-CoV-2 infection. The sequencing used CD4+ T cells from PBMCs cultured with HCoV-229E spike peptides, collected before COVID-19 vaccination. The sequence was obtained from a human donor who received a COVID-19 vaccine.

The CDR3 region has the DNA TGTGCCAGCAGCCCGGGGGGGACGGGCAGGGAGACCCAGTACTTC. Translating gives CASSPGGTGRETQYF. V and J are TRBV7-7 and TRBJ2-5, with 8 bases that match TRBD2. The length of the CDR3 is 15 residues. Germline V gives CDR1 SSHAT, CDR2 FNYEAQ (reference sequence). V shed 5 bases, J shed 5 bases, and the junction held 10 bases outside the gene matches.